These 15 T cell receptor beta chains originate from one sample sequenced in a study of blood T cells in healthy people across ages. Then a second PCR, running roughly 6 to 12 cycles, was carried out with a sample-barcoded 5' primer and a J-beta primer mix. TCRdb itself ran the 5' RACE reads through MiXCR, one entry per CDR3 protein. The sample lists approximately 760,000 distinct CDR3 sequences, 25% seen once, with under 9.5% in the top ten. These same records also appear under a second study, on T cells of mothers and their children.

Source material: blood. These receptors all stem from a boy aged 10-17 years in good health.

In regard to this clonotype: This CDR3 is missing its conserved last phenylalanine or tryptophan, likely due to a read error. J is TRBJ2-1 and V is TRBV7-9; D remains unclear. CDR1 is SEHNR and CDR2 is FQNEAQ in the germline V gene (reference sequence). Trimming left V 5 bases short and J 7 bases short, with 9 bases between. The CDR3 totals 12 residues. The DNA of the CDR3 is TGTGCCAGCAGCATATCAGCTAATGAGCAGTTCTTG. Translated: CASSISANEQFL.

This clonotype was observed a few times. This chain joins TRBV7-2 and TRBJ1-1, with 10 bases lining up with TRBD1. The CDR3 contains 13 residues. J was trimmed by 7 bases and V by 5 bases; bases with no gene match: 4. Germline loops: CDR1 SGHTA, CDR2 FQGNSA. Written as DNA, the CDR3 is TGTGCCAGCAGCCGACAGGGGGCGAGTGAAGCTTTCTTT. It specifies CASSRQGASEAFF.

The genes are TRBV7-2 and TRBJ2-7; 12 nucleotides agree with TRBD2. V lost 4 bases, J lost 7 bases, and 8 bases stayed unmatched. Germline values: CDR1 SGHTA, CDR2 FQGNSA. The CDR3 sequence is 15 residues long. CDR3 residues: CASSSTSGRTGEQYF. CDR3 DNA: TGTGCCAGCAGCTCTACTAGCGGGAGGACGGGAGAGCAGTACTTC.

The chain uses TRBV9 and TRBJ2-4; the match to TRBD2 covers 14 bases. Trimming cost V 4 bases and J 12 bases; bases outside gene matches: 12. This CDR3 contains 16 residues. Germline CDR1 reads SGDLS; CDR2 reads YYNGEE. The DNA for the CDR3 is TGTGCCAGCAGCTCCGGGACTAGCGGGAGAGGAGGCACTCAGTACTTC. Encoded protein: CASSSGTSGRGGTQYF.

The V gene is TRBV28, the J gene TRBJ1-6, with D possibly being TRBD1 (5 bases). The CDR3 runs 17 residues. The V end was cut by 2 bases, the J end by 4 bases, with 15 bases between. The germline CDR1 and CDR2 sequences are MDHEN and SYDVKM. The CDR3 DNA follows: TGTGCCAGCAGTTTAGCGGGGCTCGGAACGTATAATTCACCCCTCCACTTT. Translated: CASSLAGLGTYNSPLHF.

This clonotype was seen a handful of times. The rearrangement uses TRBV11-2 and TRBJ2-2, with 8 nucleotides matching TRBD2. Per the germline V gene, CDR1 is SGHAT and CDR2 is FQNNGV. Germline trimming cut 6 bases from V and 7 bases from J; bases unmatched to any gene: 10. The CDR3 contains 15 residues. The CDR3 nucleotides are TGTGCCAGCAGTCCCGGGACTAGGGCAATCGGGGAGCTGTTTTTT. It yields the protein CASSPGTRAIGELFF.

V is TRBV29-1 and J is TRBJ1-1; D gene uncertain. V lost 8 bases to trimming and J lost 1 base, with 11 bases between them. CDR3 length: 12 residues. CDR1 is SQVTM, CDR2 ANQGSEA, per germline. CDR3 region: CSTRRTNTEAFF. The DNA of the CDR3 is TGCAGCACACGCAGAACGAACACTGAAGCTTTCTTT.

The chain uses TRBV11-3 and TRBJ2-5; D gene unclear. The CDR3 totals 15 residues. The germline gives CDR1 SGHNT, CDR2 YENEEA. V was cut by 7 bases and J by 2 bases, with 17 bases left in between. Here the CDR3 reads CASTRVGANQETQYF. Written as DNA, the CDR3 is TGTGCCAGCACCCGCGTTGGAGCGAATCAAGAGACCCAGTACTTC.

The chain employs TRBV5-5 and TRBJ1-2; D is ambiguous. V gave up 1 base and J gave up 4 bases, with 8 bases separating them. Germline CDR1 SGHKS, CDR2 YYEKEE (reference sequence). The CDR3 extends over 13 amino acids. The chain's CDR3 is CASSLSELYGYTF. The CDR3 DNA reads as TGTGCCAGCAGCTTGTCAGAGCTCTATGGCTACACCTTC. Drawing the rest from reference TRBV5-5 and TRBJ1-2, the complete variable domain is DAGVTQSPTHLIKTRGQQVTLRCSPISGHKSVSWYQQVLGQGPQFIFQYYEKEERGRGNFPDRFSARQFPNYSSELNVNALLLGDSALYLCASSLSELYGYTFGSGTRLTVV.

This clonotype turned up a few times. The chain joins TRBV3-1 to TRBJ1-6, with D possibly TRBD1 on 6 matching bases. In germline, CDR1 is LGHDT, CDR2 YNNKEL (reference sequence). The CDR3 is 15 residues long. Trimming shortened V by 1 base and J by 5 bases, and 9 bases separated the two germline ends. CDR3 coding DNA: TGTGCCAGCAGCCAAGGGACAGTAAATAATTCACCCCTCCACTTT. This codes for CASSQGTVNNSPLHF.

This clonotype appeared a few times. V usage is TRBV6-5 and J usage is TRBJ2-5; 7 positions match TRBD2. There are 15 residues in the CDR3. The germline gives CDR1 MNHEY, CDR2 SVGAGI. V was pared by 0 bases and J by 1 base, with 2 bases of the junction left unmatched. DNA for the CDR3: TGTGCCAGCAGTTACTCGCTAGCGGTCCAAGAGACCCAGTACTTC. Protein: CASSYSLAVQETQYF.

J is TRBJ2-1 and V is TRBV14; TRBD1 is a possible D gene (6 bases). V lost 4 bases to trimming and J lost 4 bases, with 14 bases between them. The germline V gene encodes CDR1 SGHDN and CDR2 FVKESK. There are 15 residues in the CDR3. Here the CDR3 reads CASSRGPLPYNEQFF. The CDR3 DNA follows: TGTGCCAGCAGCCGGGGGCCACTTCCATACAATGAGCAGTTCTTC.

The chain couples TRBV5-1 to TRBJ2-1, with D possibly being TRBD2 (6 bases). CDR1 SGHRS and CDR2 YFSETQ come from the germline V gene. CDR3 length equals 18 residues. V was pared by 1 base and J by 3 bases, with 20 bases between. The CDR3 sequence is CASSLLSGGRDGYNEQFF. The CDR3, as DNA: TGCGCCAGCAGCTTGCTGTCAGGCGGGCGGGACGGCTACAATGAGCAGTTCTTC.

The chain is built from TRBV10-3 and TRBJ1-1, with 12 bases lining up with TRBD1. The V and J ends lost 0 bases and 4 bases, in that order; junction bases with no gene match: 9. Germline values: CDR1 ENHRY, CDR2 SYGVKD. The length of the CDR3 is 18 residues. The CDR3 protein is CAISESTGTGGDVTEAFF. The CDR3 coding sequence is TGTGCCATCAGTGAGTCGACTGGGACAGGGGGCGATGTCACTGAAGCTTTCTTT.

This clonotype came up a few times. CDR3 sequence (DNA): TGTGCCAGCACCTACTACGTTGACAATGAGCAGTTCTTC. This translates into CASTYYVDNEQFF. The chain joins TRBV12-3 or TRBV12-4 to TRBJ2-1, with D hard to call. Deletions cut 7 bases from V and 5 bases from J, with 12 bases between. This CDR3 comprises 13 residues.